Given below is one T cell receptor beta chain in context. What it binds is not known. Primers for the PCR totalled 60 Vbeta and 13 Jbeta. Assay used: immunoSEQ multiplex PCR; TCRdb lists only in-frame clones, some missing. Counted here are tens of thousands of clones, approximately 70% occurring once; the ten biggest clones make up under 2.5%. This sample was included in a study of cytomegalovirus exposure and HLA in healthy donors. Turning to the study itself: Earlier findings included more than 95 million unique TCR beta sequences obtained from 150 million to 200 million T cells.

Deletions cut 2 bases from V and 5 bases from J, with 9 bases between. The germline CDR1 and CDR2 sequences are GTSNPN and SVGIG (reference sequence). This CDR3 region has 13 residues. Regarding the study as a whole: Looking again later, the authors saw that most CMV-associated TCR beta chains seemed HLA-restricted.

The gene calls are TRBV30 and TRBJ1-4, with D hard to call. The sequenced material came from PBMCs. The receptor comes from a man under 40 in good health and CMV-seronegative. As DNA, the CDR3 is TGTGCCTGGAGTTGGTCTCTAAATGAAAAACTGTTTTTT. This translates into CAWSWSLNEKLFF.